The clone carrying this TCR beta chain was found once. Antigen: not known. TCRdb processed the 5' RACE reads anew with MiXCR; each CDR3 protein has one entry. The sample shows some 670,000 distinct CDR3 sequences, roughly 12% of them seen only once. These data are taken from a study of T cells after yellow fever vaccination. The study, taken as a whole, reports: It was the secondary response that reached its peak faster, day 5 versus 15, but it was weaker.

Trimming cost V 4 bases and J 5 bases, with 15 bases left between them. The CDR3 totals 14 residues. Germline loops: CDR1 SGHKS, CDR2 YYEKEE (reference sequence). Specimen: PBMCs, collected on the day of the yellow fever booster vaccination. J is TRBJ2-5 and V is TRBV5-5; D may match TRBD1 or TRBD2 (5 bases each). The source of this sequence is a young man who received the YFV17D yellow fever vaccine. CDR3: CASSRDGARETQYF. The DNA for the CDR3 is TGTGCCAGCAGCAGGGACGGGGCGCGGGAGACCCAGTACTTC.